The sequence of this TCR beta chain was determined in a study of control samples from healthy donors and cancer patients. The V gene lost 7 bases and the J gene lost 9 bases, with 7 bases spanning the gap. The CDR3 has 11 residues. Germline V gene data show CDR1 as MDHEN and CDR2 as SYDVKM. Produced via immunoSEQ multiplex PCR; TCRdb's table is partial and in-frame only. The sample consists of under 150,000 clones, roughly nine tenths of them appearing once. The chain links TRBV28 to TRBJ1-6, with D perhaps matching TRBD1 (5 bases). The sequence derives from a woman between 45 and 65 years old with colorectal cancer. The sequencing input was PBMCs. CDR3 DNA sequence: TGTGCCAGCACCGACAGTTCACCCCTCCACTTT. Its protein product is CASTDSSPLHF.